This TCR beta chain is drawn from a study of blood T cell repertoires in COVID-19. Study-wide context: PBMCs, B-cell-depleted T cells, or T cells provided the cDNA or gDNA that made up the material.

Per the germline V gene, CDR1 is SGHKS and CDR2 is YYEKEE (reference sequence). The germline V and J ends were trimmed by 4 bases and 4 bases, with 9 bases remaining between them. The CDR3 runs 13 residues. Sequenced by immunoSEQ multiplex PCR; TCRdb stores in-frame clones only, minus some. The sample includes some 170,000 clones, approximately 90% of them seen just once. Sequencing was carried out using peripheral blood. The chain uses TRBV5-5 and TRBJ1-5; D is uncertain. This clonotype was sampled from a woman between 50 and 59 years old with acute or convalescent COVID-19. The CDR3 coding sequence is TGTGCCAGCAGCCCAGAGGATAATCAGCCCCAGCATTTT. Its translation: CASSPEDNQPQHF.